The 24 T cell receptor beta chains in this list originate from one sample, sequenced in a study of breast tumors, draining lymph nodes, adjacent tissues. TCRdb reprocessed the multiplex PCR reads with MiXCR, giving one entry per CDR3 protein. This sample has approximately 17,000 distinct CDR3 sequences; 45% occur once, and the top ten carry roughly 15%. The sequenced sample consisted of tumor-adjacent breast tissue. The origin of the receptors is a female donor with breast cancer. Some clones in this sample may be carry-over from other donors' samples.

Ten or more counts support this clonotype. A read error may explain this, as a much larger clone is one base away. The V call is TRBV6-6, the J call TRBJ1-2, with D hard to call. CDR1 and CDR2 (germline): MNHNY, SVGAGI (reference sequence). The CDR3 has 13 amino acids. Trimming removed 5 bases at V and 4 bases at J, with 11 bases between. In nucleotides, the CDR3 is TGTGCCAGCAGTCAGCAGGATTCCTATGGCTACACCTTC. The encoded protein is CASSQQDSYGYTF.

Turning to this clonotype: This may stem from a read error, because a much larger clone lies one nucleotide away. This chain links TRBV5-1 with TRBJ1-1; D is unresolved. CDR1 and CDR2 from the germline V gene are SGHRS and YFSETQ. Trimming took off 4 bases at V and 4 bases at J, with 17 bases between the two ends. This CDR3 has 15 residues. The CDR3, as DNA: TGCGCCAGCAGCCCCGTGGACTTCGGGAGCACTGAAGCTTTCTTT. This codes for CASSPVDFGSTEAFF.

This clonotype was seen at least ten times. With a much larger clone just one base away, this may be a read error. The J gene is TRBJ2-1, the V gene TRBV6-1; D gene unclear. Trimming stripped 5 bases from V and 8 bases from J, with 7 bases between. The CDR3 sequence is 11 residues long. Germline loops: CDR1 MNHNS, CDR2 SASEGT. The CDR3 sequence is CASSHQDEQFF. In DNA form, the CDR3 reads TGTGCCAGCAGTCATCAAGATGAGCAGTTCTTC.

The sample holds many counts of this clonotype. This chain uses TRBV10-3 with TRBJ2-6; either TRBD1 or TRBD2 may fit D (5 bases each). V lost 7 bases, J lost 4 bases, and 17 bases lay in between. CDR3 length: 16 residues. CDR1 and CDR2 (germline): ENHRY, SYGVKD. In DNA form, the CDR3 reads TGTGCCATCAATAGGGGAGCTACAGCCGGGGCCAACGTCCTGACTTTC. Its protein product is CAINRGATAGANVLTF.

To note about this clonotype: This may be a read error: a much more frequent sequence differs by one nucleotide. The chain carries TRBV20-1 and TRBJ2-5; D may be TRBD2 (7 bases). The CDR3 is 16 residues long. Germline V gene sequence: CDR1 DFQATT, CDR2 SNEGSKA (reference sequence). Trimming shortened V by 3 bases and J by 1 base, and 18 bases separated the two germline ends. CDR3 residues: CSARGGLVGSQETQYF. In nucleotides, the CDR3 is TGCAGTGCTAGGGGGGGGCTAGTGGGGTCCCAAGAGACCCAGTACTTC.

Within the sample, this clonotype is medium-sized. This chain connects TRBV6-1 to TRBJ2-5, with TRBD1 identical over 7 bases. V shed 7 bases and J 4 bases; nucleotides not matched to a gene: 12. The CDR3 spans 15 residues. The germline CDR1 and CDR2 sequences are MNHNS and SASEGT. The CDR3 loop is CASTMGQLEGETQYF. The CDR3 nucleotides are TGTGCCAGCACCATGGGACAGCTAGAGGGAGAGACCCAGTACTTC.

The gene calls are TRBV20-1 and TRBJ2-7; TRBD1 matches at 8 bases. Germline V gene data show CDR1 as DFQATT and CDR2 as SNEGSKA (reference sequence). V dropped 1 base and J dropped 4; count of bases not matched to a gene: 9. The length of the CDR3 is 15 residues. The CDR3 loop is CSARGDRGQGYEQYF. CDR3 sequence (DNA): TGCAGTGCTAGAGGAGATCGAGGACAGGGTTACGAGCAGTACTTC.

This clonotype has ten or more counts. V is TRBV11-2 and J is TRBJ2-1, with D perhaps matching TRBD2 (5 bases). This CDR3 spans 15 amino acids. Trimming took off 5 bases at V and 2 bases at J, with 13 bases between the two ends. The germline V gene has CDR1 SGHAT and CDR2 FQNNGV. CDR3 amino acids: CASSPRGSAYNEQFF. The CDR3 region has the DNA TGTGCCAGCAGCCCCCGAGGTAGCGCCTACAATGAGCAGTTCTTC.

Sample share makes this clonotype large. The chain employs TRBV29-1 and TRBJ1-2; D is uncertain. This CDR3 region has 14 residues. Trimming pared 0 bases from V and 0 bases from J, leaving 8 bases between. In germline, CDR1 is SQVTM, CDR2 ANQGSEA. The CDR3 DNA reads as TGCAGCGTTGAAGATCGGGTTACTAACTATGGCTACACCTTC. It encodes CSVEDRVTNYGYTF.

This clonotype has a handful of counts. A much larger clone lies one base from this, so it may be a read error. This chain joins TRBV20-1 and TRBJ2-5, with 9 bases that match TRBD2. The CDR3 runs 14 residues. CDR1 and CDR2 (germline): DFQATT, SNEGSKA (reference sequence). J lost 9 bases, V lost 2 bases, and 10 bases had no gene match. CDR3 DNA sequence: TGCAGTGCTAGACCAGCGGGAGGAGGCGGGCCCCAGTACTTC. Encoded protein: CSARPAGGGGPQYF.

This clonotype is medium-sized. The rearrangement uses TRBV7-8 and TRBJ2-7, with D tentatively TRBD1 (5 bases). Germline values: CDR1 SGHVS, CDR2 FQNEAQ. V was cut by 4 bases and J by 0 bases, with 13 bases left in between. This CDR3 contains 15 residues. The CDR3 bases are TGTGCCAGCAGCTCAGCAGGGAAAAGCTCCTACGAGCAGTACTTC. Amino acid sequence: CASSSAGKSSYEQYF.

Relative to its sample, this clonotype is medium-sized (0.01 to 0.1%). The rearrangement links TRBV29-1 to TRBJ1-2, with D tentatively TRBD1 (5 bases). The germline V and J ends were trimmed by 8 bases and 8 bases, with 15 bases remaining between them. Germline V gene data show CDR1 as SQVTM and CDR2 as ANQGSEA. CDR3 length equals 11 residues. This CDR3 is CSTEPGSGYTF. The CDR3, as DNA: TGCAGCACGGAACCAGGGTCGGGCTACACCTTC.

J is TRBJ2-7 and V is TRBV12-3 or TRBV12-4, with 10 bases aligning to TRBD2. The CDR3 covers 13 residues. The J segment lost 6 bases and the V segment lost 5 bases, leaving 4 bases of the junction unmatched. As DNA, the CDR3 is TGTGCCAGCAGTGGGACTAGCGTGAGCGAGCAGTACTTC. This translates into CASSGTSVSEQYF.

Relative to its sample, this clonotype is medium-sized. The chain recombines TRBV7-8 with TRBJ2-6; tentative D call: TRBD1 (6 bases). The CDR3 consists of 17 residues. The V gene lost 3 bases and the J gene lost 0 bases, with 12 bases spanning the gap. Germline values: CDR1 SGHVS, CDR2 FQNEAQ. The CDR3 nucleotides are TGTGCCAGCAGCTTTGGCCAGGGGATCTCTGGGGCCAACGTCCTGACTTTC. Amino acid sequence: CASSFGQGISGANVLTF. The full variable domain, with the rest looked up from reference TRBV7-8 and TRBJ2-6, is GAGVSQSPRYKVAKRGQDVALRCDPISGHVSLFWYQQALGQGPEFLTYFQNEAQLDKSGLPSDRFFAERPEGSVSTLKIQRTQQEDSAVYLCASSFGQGISGANVLTFGAGSRLTVL.

At least ten counts were recorded for this clonotype. Just one base apart from a much larger clone, this may be a read error. V is TRBV19 and J is TRBJ1-5; D may be TRBD1 (6 bases). The length of the CDR3 is 16 residues. CDR1 is LNHDA, CDR2 SQIVND, per germline (reference sequence). The CDR3 is CTSSLVGGRSNQPQHF. The CDR3 DNA sequence: TGTACCAGTAGTCTGGTGGGGGGCCGGAGCAATCAGCCCCAGCATTTT.

This clonotype was recorded a few times. This rearrangement joins TRBV12-3 or TRBV12-4 to TRBJ2-3, with D perhaps matching TRBD1 or TRBD2 (6 bases each). Trimming pared 6 bases from V and 2 bases from J, leaving 18 bases between. The CDR3 is 16 amino acids. The CDR3 region is CASRVLLGGNTDTQYF. CDR3 in DNA: TGTGCCAGCAGAGTACTTCTAGGGGGGAACACAGATACGCAGTATTTT.

This clonotype was observed at least ten times. This may be a read error: a much more frequent sequence differs by one nucleotide. The chain recombines TRBV12-3 or TRBV12-4 with TRBJ2-3; D may match TRBD1 or TRBD2 (5 bases each). V lost 3 bases and J lost 0, with 10 bases in between. CDR3 length: 15 residues. The DNA for the CDR3 is TGTGCCAGCAGTTTCGACGGGACGAGCACAGATACGCAGTATTTT. Amino acids: CASSFDGTSTDTQYF.

This clonotype was picked up many times. A much bigger clone sits one base away, suggesting this may be a read error. The V call is TRBV20-1, the J call TRBJ1-2; D might be TRBD1 (5 bases). Germline lookup yields CDR1 DFQATT and CDR2 SNEGSKA (reference sequence). The CDR3 has 12 residues. The CDR3 sequence: CSAPGRTYGSTF. The DNA for the CDR3 is TGCAGTGCCCCGGGACGGACCTATGGCTCCACCTTC.

This chain links TRBV5-1 with TRBJ2-3; D not resolved. The CDR3 has 12 residues. V shed 4 bases and J shed 4 bases, with 7 bases lying between them. The germline V gene encodes CDR1 SGHRS and CDR2 YFSETQ. CDR3 amino acids: CASSPQADTQYF. The CDR3 DNA sequence: TGCGCCAGCAGCCCTCAGGCAGATACGCAGTATTTT.

Relative to its sample, this clonotype is medium-sized. This may be a read error, as it is one base from a much larger clone. J is TRBJ2-3 and V is TRBV6-2 or TRBV6-3; the D gene is possibly TRBD1 (5 bases). Per the germline V gene, CDR1 is MNHEY and CDR2 is SVGEGT. With 11 bases removed from V and 5 bases from J, the gap between germline ends came to 26 bases. The CDR3 runs 16 residues. The CDR3 DNA sequence: TGTGCCGCAGGACGGCAGGGTCCCTCCCTAGGAGATACGCAGTATTTT. It encodes CAAGRQGPSLGDTQYF.

The chain combines TRBV7-2 with TRBJ1-3, with 9 bases fitting TRBD1. Looked up from germline, CDR1 is SGHTA and CDR2 is FQGNSA. The length of the CDR3 is 14 residues. J lost 8 bases, V lost 5 bases, and 7 bases had no gene match. The CDR3: CASSNTGGADTIYF. In DNA form, the CDR3 reads TGTGCCAGCAGCAACACAGGGGGCGCGGACACCATATATTTT.

This clonotype was seen ten or more times. The rearrangement links TRBV6-1 to TRBJ1-1, with D possibly being TRBD1 (6 bases). The CDR3 length is 14 residues. The V gene lost 8 bases and the J gene lost 1 base, with 14 bases spanning the gap. From germline, CDR1 is MNHNS and CDR2 SASEGT. The CDR3 sequence: CASGPWGANTEAFF. CDR3 DNA: TGTGCCAGCGGTCCTTGGGGGGCGAACACTGAAGCTTTCTTT.

Note on this clonotype: The junction and the germline gene differ at one end; a read error may be behind it. The chain carries TRBV5-1 and TRBJ2-7; 13 bases match TRBD2. CDR1 and CDR2 (germline): SGHRS, YFSETQ. CDR3 length: 16 residues. For the CDR3, the DNA is TGCGCCAGCAGCCCTACTAGCGGGAGGGTCGGCTACGAGCAGTATTTC. Translating it yields CASSPTSGRVGYEQYF.

The table lists this clonotype with a count of one. Germline and junction disagree at one end, which may indicate a read error. This chain uses TRBV6-1 with TRBJ2-1; 9 nucleotides agree with TRBD1. The CDR3 runs to 17 residues. The germline CDR1 and CDR2 sequences are MNHNS and SASEGT. The CDR3 sequence is CACSQEFETGGKYEQFF. In DNA form, the CDR3 reads TGTGCCTGCAGTCAAGAGTTTGAGACAGGGGGTAAATATGAGCAGTTCTTC.